This is a list of T cell receptor beta chains from one sample in a study of cytomegalovirus exposure and HLA in healthy donors. Measured with immunoSEQ multiplex PCR; TCRdb has only the in-frame clones, and not every one. The table records 150,000 to 200,000 clones, around 86% of them present only once. Material for sequencing was PBMCs. The receptor set was obtained from a man aged 18-30 years in good health and CMV-seropositive. CDR3s include the opening cysteine and the closing phenylalanine or tryptophan. The D gene is left open where the match is weak. Only part of the rows carry a size: once, few, many, or a class if the clone is expanded.

V	J	size	D	DNA	CDR3
TRBV30	TRBJ2-2	.	.	TGTGCCTGGGGGGGCCTCCTCCGTGACACCGGGGAGCTGTTTTTT	CAWGGLLRDTGELFF
TRBV5-1	TRBJ1-5	.	.	TGCGCCAGCAGACGACGGGACACTTATAGCAATCAGCCCCAGCATTTT	CASRRRDTYSNQPQHF
TRBV15	TRBJ2-1	.	.	TGTGCCACCAGCAGGGGGGTAGGGGGTGAGCAGTTCTTC	CATSRGVGGEQFF
TRBV6-4	TRBJ1-3	.	TRBD1	TGTGCCAGCAAGGACAGGGGAGGAAACACCATATATTTT	CASKDRGGNTIYF
TRBV4-2	TRBJ1-2	.	TRBD1	TGTGCCAGCAGCCAAGACGAAGGGACAGCAAGCCTCTATGGCTACACCTTC	CASSQDEGTASLYGYTF
TRBV7-2	TRBJ2-1	.	TRBD2	TGTGCCAGCAGCTCACCGGGACTAGGGGTTAATGAGCAGTTCTTC	CASSSPGLGVNEQFF
TRBV4-1	TRBJ1-1	.	.	TGCGCCAGCAGCCAAGTAATGGGCAGGACTGAAGCTTTCTTT	CASSQVMGRTEAFF
TRBV7-2	TRBJ2-4	.	.	TGTGCCAGCAGCTTAGTGGGAGTCCGGCTAGCCAAAAACATTCAGTACTTC	CASSLVGVRLAKNIQYF
TRBV23-1	TRBJ1-5	.	.	TGCGCCAGCAGTCAGGGCCCGAGTCAGCCCCAGCATTTT	CASSQGPSQPQHF
TRBV6-1	TRBJ1-2	.	.	TGTGCCAGCACGCTGGGCCAGACGTATGGCTACACCTTC	CASTLGQTYGYTF
TRBV7-9	TRBJ2-7	once	TRBD1	TGTGCCAGCAGCTCACCGGGACAGGGGACCCTCGAGCAGTACTTC	CASSSPGQGTLEQYF
TRBV7-9	TRBJ2-1	once	TRBD2	TGTGCCAGCAGCTTAGCCGGGGGGGGACAATTAGAGCAGTTCTTC	CASSLAGGGQLEQFF
TRBV6-5	TRBJ1-2	.	.	TGTGCCAGCAGTCAGGGACTGAACTATGGCTACACCTTC	CASSQGLNYGYTF
TRBV7-3	TRBJ2-7	.	TRBD1	TGTGCCAGCAGCTTACAGGGGGCAGGCCCCTACGAGCAGTACTTC	CASSLQGAGPYEQYF
TRBV7-2	TRBJ1-1	.	.	TGTGCCAGCAGCCCTGACTCCCACACTGAAGCTTTCTTT	CASSPDSHTEAFF
TRBV19	TRBJ2-6	.	.	TGTGCCAGTAGTATAGGAAGAAGGGGATCAGGGGCCAACGTCCTGACTTTC	CASSIGRRGSGANVLTF
TRBV2	TRBJ2-3	.	TRBD2	TGTGCCAGCAGGCGACTAGCGGGAAGCGCAGATACGCAGTATTTT	CASRRLAGSADTQYF
TRBV9	TRBJ1-1	.	.	TGTGCCAGCAGCGAGGACAGCATGAACACTGAAGCTTTCTTT	CASSEDSMNTEAFF
TRBV6-1	TRBJ2-7	.	TRBD1	TGTGCCAGCAGGGGACAGGGCGGCGAGCAGTACTTC	CASRGQGGEQYF
TRBV6-1	TRBJ2-1	.	TRBD2	TGTGCCAGCAGTGGAATCCCTAGCGGCAGAGACAATGAGCAGTTCTTC	CASSGIPSGRDNEQFF
TRBV7-2	TRBJ2-4	.	TRBD2	TGTGCCAGCAGCTTAGCCCGGGGGGGGAAAAACATTCAGTACTTC	CASSLARGGKNIQYF
TRBV6-5	TRBJ2-1	once	.	TGTGCCAGCAGCAACTCGAAATGGAGGGGAGGGCAGTTCTTC	CASSNSKWRGGQFF
TRBV19	TRBJ2-7	.	TRBD2	TGTGCCAGTAGTGCCTCATTGGGGACTAGCGCGTCCTACGAGCAGTACTTC	CASSASLGTSASYEQYF
TRBV2	TRBJ1-2	once	TRBD1	TGTGCCAGCAGTGTCCTCTATGGGACAGGGGGTACTAACTATGGCTACACCTTC	CASSVLYGTGGTNYGYTF
TRBV7-9	TRBJ2-7	.	.	TGTGCCAGCAGCCCCCAGACGGGTAGCTACGAGCAGTACTTC	CASSPQTGSYEQYF
TRBV7-3	TRBJ2-3	.	.	TGTGCCAGCAGCTTAAGTAGAGATAGCACAGATACGCAGTATTTT	CASSLSRDSTDTQYF
TRBV27	TRBJ1-1	.	.	TGTGCCAGCCGGAGGGGGGGTTTAGGCACTGAAGCTTTCTTT	CASRRGGLGTEAFF
TRBV7-9	TRBJ2-7	few	.	TGTGCCAGCAGCTTAGAGGCGGGCCACGAGCAGTACTTC	CASSLEAGHEQYF
TRBV20-1	TRBJ1-2	.	.	TGCAGGGCACCAGGGTCCGATGGCTACACCTTC	CRAPGSDGYTF
TRBV7-2	TRBJ2-1	.	TRBD2	TGTGCCAGCAGCCCCACTAGCGGGAGAATCGGCAATGAGCAGTTCTTC	CASSPTSGRIGNEQFF
TRBV6-5	TRBJ2-7	.	.	TGTGCCAGCAGTACCCCCCGGGGGGCGCGCTACGAGCAGTACTTC	CASSTPRGARYEQYF
TRBV19	TRBJ1-4	.	.	TGTGCCAGTAGTAGCCAGATTGAAGAAAAACTGTTTTTT	CASSSQIEEKLFF
TRBV15	TRBJ2-3	.	TRBD2	TGTGCCACCAGGGCTAGCGGGGGAGATACGCAGTATTTT	CATRASGGDTQYF
TRBV14	TRBJ2-1	.	TRBD2	TGTGCCAGCAGCCAAGATAGGGGACTAGAGCAGTTCTTC	CASSQDRGLEQFF
TRBV4-1	TRBJ1-2	.	.	TGCGCCAGCAGCTTAGGCTGGGCCAGGGGCGGCTACACCTTC	CASSLGWARGGYTF
TRBV27	TRBJ2-7	.	TRBD1	TGTGCCAGCAGCCGACCCGGGACAGGGAACTACGAGCAGTACTTC	CASSRPGTGNYEQYF